The following is a T cell receptor (beta chain) sequence with its context. This entry is derived from a study of control samples from healthy donors and cancer patients. Germline CDR1 reads LGHDT; CDR2 reads YNNKEL (reference sequence). The ends lost 0 bases at V and 7 bases at J; junction bases unmatched: 5. There are 16 residues in the CDR3. The method was immunoSEQ multiplex PCR; TCRdb's version includes in-frame clones alone and lacks a portion of them. This sample has some 99,000 clones, with roughly 89% found just once. This chain joins TRBV3-1 (or the pseudogene TRBV3-2) and TRBJ2-2, with TRBD2 identical over 10 bases. The sample consisted of blood. The TCR originated in a woman between 45 and 60 years old in good health. The CDR3 loop is CASSQDPSGSGGELFF. CDR3 coding DNA: TGTGCCAGCAGCCAAGACCCTAGCGGGAGTGGCGGGGAGCTGTTTTTT.